This is a list of T cell receptor beta chains from one sample in a study of blood T cell repertoires in COVID-19. The table came from immunoSEQ multiplex PCR; TCRdb's copy has only in-frame clones and leaves some out. Counted here are about 110,000 clones, around 88% occurring once; the ten biggest clones make up 5.5% to 8%. Sequencing used peripheral blood. The receptors shown here come from a man in his forties or fifties with active or convalescent COVID-19. Each CDR3 is given with its conserved first and last residue. D genes are given only for firm matches. The size of a clone is reported for some rows only, either as once, few or many, or as a class for expanded clones.

D	size	V	length	J	CDR3	DNA
.	.	TRBV24-1	15	TRBJ2-3	CATSESGWYTDTQYF	TGTGCCACCAGTGAGAGCGGGTGGTACACAGATACGCAGTATTTT
.	.	TRBV6-1	16	TRBJ1-2	CASSEDRATIFYGYTF	TGTGCCAGCAGTGAAGACAGGGCGACAATTTTCTATGGCTACACCTTC
TRBD1	once	TRBV15	14	TRBJ1-4	CATNLDRGYEKLFF	TGTGCCACCAACCTGGACAGGGGATACGAAAAACTGTTTTTT
TRBD1	few	TRBV7-6	13	TRBJ2-7	CASSLGGQLEQYF	TGTGCCAGCAGCTTAGGGGGACAGCTCGAGCAGTACTTC
TRBD1	.	TRBV19	19	TRBJ2-2	CASSPWGFGQGPKTGELFF	TGTGCCAGTAGTCCGTGGGGGTTTGGACAGGGGCCTAAGACCGGGGAGCTGTTTTTT
TRBD1	.	TRBV18	17	TRBJ1-3	CASSPSSGTGTGNTIYF	TGTGCCAGCTCACCATCTTCAGGGACAGGGACTGGAAACACCATATATTTT
.	.	TRBV28	15	TRBJ2-1	CASSPSISGYNEQFF	TGTGCCAGCAGTCCTAGTATTAGCGGCTACAATGAGCAGTTCTTC
.	few	TRBV28	14	TRBJ1-1	CASATGSEGTEAFF	TGTGCCAGCGCCACAGGGTCCGAGGGCACTGAAGCTTTCTTT
TRBD1	.	TRBV3-1/TRBV3-2	15	TRBJ1-6	CASSWGLTGASPLHF	TGTGCCAGCAGCTGGGGTTTGACAGGGGCATCACCCCTCCACTTT
.	.	TRBV28	15	TRBJ2-1	CASSADYLSYNEQFF	TGTGCCAGCAGCGCGGACTACCTCTCCTACAATGAGCAGTTCTTC
TRBD1	.	TRBV18	16	TRBJ1-4	CASSPPLGQGNEKLFF	TGTGCCAGCTCACCACCCTTGGGACAGGGAAATGAAAAACTGTTTTTT
TRBD1	few	TRBV2	15	TRBJ2-3	CASSSDRGLTDTQYF	TGTGCCAGCAGCTCGGACAGGGGGCTAACAGATACGCAGTATTTT
.	.	TRBV9	16	TRBJ1-4	CASSVEGGGTNEKLFF	TGTGCCAGCAGCGTAGAAGGGGGTGGAACTAATGAAAAACTGTTTTTT
.	.	TRBV7-2	14	TRBJ1-1	CASSLEAGYTEAFF	TGTGCCAGCAGCTTAGAGGCAGGGTACACTGAAGCTTTCTTT
TRBD2	.	TRBV3-1/TRBV3-2	13	TRBJ2-7	CASLGTSSYEQYF	TGTGCCTCCCTTGGGACTAGCTCCTACGAGCAGTACTTC
TRBD1	.	TRBV11-3	14	TRBJ2-2	CASSLDRGLGELFF	TGTGCCAGCAGCTTGGACAGGGGGCTGGGGGAGCTGTTTTTT
TRBD2	.	TRBV10-1	15	TRBJ2-1	CASSPRAGGNNEQFF	TGCGCCAGCAGTCCCCGCGCGGGAGGGAACAATGAGCAGTTCTTC
TRBD2	.	TRBV28	14	TRBJ2-1	CASSLGTIYNEQFF	TGTGCCAGCAGTTTAGGGACTATTTACAATGAGCAGTTCTTC
.	few	TRBV11-2	16	TRBJ2-1	CASSLVAGNVYNEQFF	TGTGCCAGCAGCTTAGTAGCAGGGAATGTCTACAATGAGCAGTTCTTC
.	.	TRBV6-5	13	TRBJ1-5	CASSYRVNGAQHF	TGTGCCAGCAGTTACAGGGTGAACGGGGCCCAGCATTTT
.	.	TRBV29-1	13	TRBJ1-1	CSSARGKDTEAFF	TGCAGCTCCGCCAGGGGTAAGGACACTGAAGCTTTCTTT
.	.	TRBV7-2	13	TRBJ2-1	CASSQDRYNEQFF	TGTGCCAGCAGCCAAGACAGGTACAATGAGCAGTTCTTC
.	.	TRBV5-1	15	TRBJ2-3	CASSLIGGGADTQYF	TGCGCCAGCAGCTTGATCGGCGGAGGCGCAGATACGCAGTATTTT
.	.	TRBV25-1	15	TRBJ2-3	CASSEYPLSTDTQYF	TGTGCCAGCAGTGAATATCCACTTTCCACAGATACGCAGTATTTT
.	.	TRBV7-8	15	TRBJ1-1	CASSPRTDMNTEAFF	TGTGCCAGCAGCCCCCGGACAGACATGAACACTGAAGCTTTCTTT
TRBD2	.	TRBV30	14	TRBJ2-7	CAWSSSGATYEQYF	TGTGCCTGGAGTTCTAGCGGGGCTACTTACGAGCAGTACTTC
.	.	TRBV25-1	12	TRBJ1-6	CASSVGPSPLHF	TGTGCCAGCAGTGTTGGCCCTTCACCCCTCCACTTT
TRBD1	.	TRBV24-1	13	TRBJ2-7	CATSDRDRGEQYF	TGTGCCACCAGTGACCGAGACAGGGGCGAGCAGTACTTC
TRBD2	.	TRBV7-2	15	TRBJ2-1	CASSFGLAGVYEQFF	TGTGCCAGCAGCTTCGGACTAGCGGGAGTTTATGAGCAGTTCTTC
TRBD1	.	TRBV15	13	TRBJ2-7	CATKQGFTYEQYF	TGTGCCACTAAACAGGGGTTTACCTACGAGCAGTACTTC
.	.	TRBV28	14	TRBJ1-2	CASSMPGRPYGYTF	TGTGCCAGCAGTATGCCAGGGCGCCCCTATGGCTACACCTTC
TRBD1	.	TRBV7-9	16	TRBJ1-5	CASSAGPRTGGEPQHF	TGTGCCAGCAGCGCAGGACCCAGGACAGGGGGCGAGCCCCAGCATTTT
TRBD1	.	TRBV28	14	TRBJ2-7	CASGIQGPTYEQYF	TGTGCCAGCGGGATACAGGGGCCAACCTACGAGCAGTACTTC
TRBD1	.	TRBV29-1	14	TRBJ1-2	CSVEGQRSNYGYTF	TGCAGCGTTGAGGGACAGCGATCTAACTATGGCTACACCTTC
TRBD1	few	TRBV7-9	14	TRBJ2-7	CASSLTDRLYEQYF	TGTGCCAGCAGCTTAACGGACAGGTTATACGAGCAGTACTTC
TRBD1	once	TRBV6-1	16	TRBJ2-3	CASSDNRGAFPDTQYF	TGTGCCAGCAGTGACAACAGGGGGGCCTTCCCAGATACGCAGTATTTT
TRBD1	.	TRBV27	15	TRBJ1-2	CASRDLGTGGYGYTF	TGTGCCAGCAGGGACCTGGGGACAGGGGGCTATGGCTACACCTTC
.	.	TRBV6-5	15	TRBJ2-7	CASSYSRSDPYEQYF	TGTGCCAGCAGTTACTCGAGGAGCGATCCCTACGAGCAGTACTTC
TRBD1	once	TRBV9	19	TRBJ2-1	CASSVVAGGLAYSYNEQFF	TGTGCCAGCAGCGTAGTAGCAGGGGGCCTAGCGTACTCCTACAATGAGCAGTTCTTC
.	.	TRBV5-8	14	TRBJ1-2	CASSLMRGIYGYTF	TGTGCCAGCAGCTTGATGCGCGGAATCTATGGCTACACCTTC
TRBD1	few	TRBV11-2	18	TRBJ1-2	CASSSKDRGHLTNYGYTF	TGTGCCAGCAGCTCAAAAGACAGGGGGCACCTGACTAACTATGGCTACACCTTC
.	.	TRBV2	12	TRBJ1-1	CASSVQGTEAFF	TGTGCCAGCAGCGTCCAGGGGACTGAAGCTTTCTTT
TRBD2	.	TRBV7-9	16	TRBJ2-3	CASSLVFSGSTDTQYF	TGTGCCAGCAGCTTAGTTTTTAGCGGGAGCACAGATACGCAGTATTTT
TRBD1	.	TRBV7-9	11	TRBJ2-3	CASSPGQGAYF	TGTGCCAGCAGCCCGGGACAGGGAGCGTATTTT
.	.	TRBV3-1/TRBV3-2	14	TRBJ2-2	CASSQAIRTGELFF	TGTGCCAGCAGCCAGGCTATCAGGACCGGGGAGCTGTTTTTT